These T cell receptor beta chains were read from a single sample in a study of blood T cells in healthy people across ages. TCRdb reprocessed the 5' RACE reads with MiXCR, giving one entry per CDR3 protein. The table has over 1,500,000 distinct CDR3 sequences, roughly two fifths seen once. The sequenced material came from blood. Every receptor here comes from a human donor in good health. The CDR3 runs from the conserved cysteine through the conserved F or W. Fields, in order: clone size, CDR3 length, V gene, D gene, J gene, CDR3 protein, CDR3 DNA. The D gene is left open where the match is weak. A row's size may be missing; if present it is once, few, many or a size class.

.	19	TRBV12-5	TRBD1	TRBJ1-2	CASGPLRFGDRGSFYGYTF	TGTGCTAGTGGTCCCCTCCGGTTTGGGGACAGGGGTTCCTTCTATGGCTACACCTTC
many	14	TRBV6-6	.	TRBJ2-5	CASSSNRDQETQYF	TGTGCCAGCAGTTCTAACAGGGACCAAGAGACCCAGTACTTC
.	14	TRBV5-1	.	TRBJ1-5	CASSLGEGLEPQHF	TGCGCCAGCAGCTTGGGTGAGGGGTTGGAGCCCCAGCATTTT
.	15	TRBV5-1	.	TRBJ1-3	CASSWGALSGNTIYF	TGCGCCAGCAGCTGGGGTGCCCTGTCTGGAAACACCATATATTTT
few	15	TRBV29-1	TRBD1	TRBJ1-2	CSVENQGTVDVGYTF	TGCAGCGTCGAAAATCAAGGGACAGTCGACGTTGGCTACACCTTC
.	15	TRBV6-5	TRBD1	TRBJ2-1	CASSYSGQGVHEQFF	TGTGCCAGCAGTTACTCAGGACAGGGGGTTCATGAGCAGTTCTTC
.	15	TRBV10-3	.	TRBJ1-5	CAISEPKFGNQPQHF	TGTGCCATCAGTGAGCCAAAGTTTGGCAATCAGCCCCAGCATTTT
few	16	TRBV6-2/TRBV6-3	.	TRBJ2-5	CASSAGSRLTQETQYF	TGTGCCAGCAGTGCGGGATCACGGCTGACCCAAGAGACCCAGTACTTC
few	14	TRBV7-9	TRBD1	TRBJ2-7	CASSQRDRGYEQYF	TGTGCCAGCAGCCAAAGGGACAGGGGCTACGAGCAGTACTTC
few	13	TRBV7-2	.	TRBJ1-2	CASSSQGLFGYTF	TGTGCCAGCAGCTCCCAGGGGTTATTTGGCTACACCTTC
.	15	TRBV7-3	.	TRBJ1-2	CASSPNLGTDYGYTF	TGTGCCAGCAGCCCCAATCTCGGAACTGACTATGGCTACACCTTC
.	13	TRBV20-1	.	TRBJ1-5	CSVGRDFNQPQHF	TGCAGTGTAGGCAGGGACTTTAATCAGCCCCAGCATTTT
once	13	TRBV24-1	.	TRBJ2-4	CATSDSGTLGQYF	TGTGCCACCAGTGACTCCGGGACACTAGGGCAGTACTTC
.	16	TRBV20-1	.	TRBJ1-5	CSAYLSGLTSNQPQHF	TGCAGTGCTTACCTATCCGGACTGACAAGCAATCAGCCCCAGCATTTT
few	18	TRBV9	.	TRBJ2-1	CASSVGGQSWSSYNEQFF	TGTGCCAGCAGCGTAGGTGGGCAGAGTTGGAGCTCCTACAATGAGCAGTTCTTC
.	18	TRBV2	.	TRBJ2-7	CASSEALEQGYLSYEQYF	TGTGCCAGCAGTGAAGCGCTGGAACAGGGATACCTCTCCTACGAGCAGTACTTC
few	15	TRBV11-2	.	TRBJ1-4	CASSLAAGLREKLFF	TGTGCCAGCAGCTTAGCGGCTGGGTTGCGGGAAAAACTGTTTTTT
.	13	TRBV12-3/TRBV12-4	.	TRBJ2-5	CASTGQSQEVQYF	TGTGCCAGCACCGGACAGTCCCAAGAGGTCCAGTACTTC
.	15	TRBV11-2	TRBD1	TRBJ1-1	CASSLDPRTGEGAFF	TGTGCCAGCAGTTTAGATCCTCGGACAGGCGAGGGGGCTTTCTTT
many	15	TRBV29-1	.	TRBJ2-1	CSVDNSLGAYNEQFF	TGCAGCGTTGACAACTCTTTAGGGGCCTACAATGAGCAGTTCTTC
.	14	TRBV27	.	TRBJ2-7	CASSFSGKFYEQYF	TGTGCCAGCAGTTTTTCAGGGAAGTTCTACGAGCAGTACTTC
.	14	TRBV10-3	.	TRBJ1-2	CAISESGKDYGYTF	TGTGCCATCAGTGAGTCGGGGAAGGACTATGGCTACACCTTC
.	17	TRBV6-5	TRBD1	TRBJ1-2	CASSYLGTGVLSYGYTF	TGTGCCAGCAGTTACCTGGGGACAGGGGTCCTAAGCTATGGCTACACCTTC
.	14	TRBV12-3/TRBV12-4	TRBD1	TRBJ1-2	CASNLRQGYYGYTF	TGTGCCAGCAATTTGAGACAGGGTTACTATGGCTACACCTTC
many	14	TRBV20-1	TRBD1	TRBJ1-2	CSARPMDRFGGYTF	TGCAGTGCTAGACCCATGGACAGGTTCGGTGGCTACACCTTC
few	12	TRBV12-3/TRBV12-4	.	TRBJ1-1	CAGSQVVYEAFF	TGTGCCGGCAGCCAGGTAGTCTATGAAGCTTTCTTT
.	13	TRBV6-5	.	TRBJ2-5	CASSYKGWETQYF	TGTGCCAGCAGTTACAAGGGTTGGGAGACCCAGTACTTC
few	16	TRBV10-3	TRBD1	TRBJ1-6	CAISDRQGIDNSPLHF	TGTGCCATCAGTGACCGACAGGGGATCGATAATTCACCCCTCCACTTT